This T cell receptor beta chain was identified during a study of PD-L1 blockade in urothelial cancer. CDR1 and CDR2 (germline): WNHNN, SYGVQD (reference sequence). The CDR3 length is 15 residues. V lost 2 bases, J lost 0 bases, and 11 bases lay in between. Each PCR reaction had synthetic TCR analog templates spiked into it. Clones were read by immunoSEQ multiplex PCR, and TCRdb kept only the in-frame ones, dropping some. In the table there are approximately 71,000 clones, roughly 89% of which are singletons. This sequence was found in a man in his 60s with urothelial cancer. The sequencing here drew on PBMCs, taken around atezolizumab (anti-PD-L1) treatment. The V and J genes are TRBV10-1 and TRBJ2-7; maybe TRBD2 (5 bases). CDR3 nucleotides: TGCGCCAGCAGTGAGGTTCGGGGAAGCTCCTACGAGCAGTACTTC. It specifies CASSEVRGSSYEQYF.